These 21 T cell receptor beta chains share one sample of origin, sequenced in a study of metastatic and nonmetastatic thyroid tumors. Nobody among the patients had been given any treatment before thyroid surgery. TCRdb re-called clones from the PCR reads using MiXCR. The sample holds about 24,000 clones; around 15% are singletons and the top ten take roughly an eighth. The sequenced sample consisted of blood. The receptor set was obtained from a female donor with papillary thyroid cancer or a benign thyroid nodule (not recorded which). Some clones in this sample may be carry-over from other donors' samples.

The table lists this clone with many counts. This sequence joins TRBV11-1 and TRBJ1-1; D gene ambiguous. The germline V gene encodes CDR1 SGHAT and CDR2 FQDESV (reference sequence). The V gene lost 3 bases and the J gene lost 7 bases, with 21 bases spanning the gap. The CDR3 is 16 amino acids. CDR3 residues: CASSFPPFLGGIEAFF. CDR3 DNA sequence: TGTGCCAGCAGCTTTCCCCCTTTCTTAGGCGGAATTGAAGCTTTCTTT.

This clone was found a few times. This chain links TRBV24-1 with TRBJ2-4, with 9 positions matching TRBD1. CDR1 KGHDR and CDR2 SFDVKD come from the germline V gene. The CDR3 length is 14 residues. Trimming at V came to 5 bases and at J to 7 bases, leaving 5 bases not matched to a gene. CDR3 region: CATSAGTGFNIQYF. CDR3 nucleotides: TGTGCCACCAGTGCCGGGACAGGGTTCAACATTCAGTACTTC.

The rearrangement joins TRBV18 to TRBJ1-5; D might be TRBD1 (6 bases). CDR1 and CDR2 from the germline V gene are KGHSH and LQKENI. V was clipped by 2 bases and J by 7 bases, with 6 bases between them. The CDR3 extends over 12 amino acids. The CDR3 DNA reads TGTGCCAGCTCACCAGGGGGCCAGCCCCAGCATTTT. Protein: CASSPGGQPQHF.

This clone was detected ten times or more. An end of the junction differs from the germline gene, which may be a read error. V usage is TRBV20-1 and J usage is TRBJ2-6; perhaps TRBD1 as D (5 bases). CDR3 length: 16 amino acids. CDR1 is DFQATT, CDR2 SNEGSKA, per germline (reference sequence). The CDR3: CSARDQGRSGANVLTF. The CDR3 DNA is TGCAGTGCTAGAGACCAAGGTCGGTCTGGGGCTAACGTCCTGACTTTC.

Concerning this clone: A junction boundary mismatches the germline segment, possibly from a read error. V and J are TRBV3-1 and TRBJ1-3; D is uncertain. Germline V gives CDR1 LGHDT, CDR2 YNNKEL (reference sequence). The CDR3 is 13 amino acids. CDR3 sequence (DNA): TGTGCCGGCAGCCAAGATACCGGAAACACCATATATTTC. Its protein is CAGSQDTGNTIYF.

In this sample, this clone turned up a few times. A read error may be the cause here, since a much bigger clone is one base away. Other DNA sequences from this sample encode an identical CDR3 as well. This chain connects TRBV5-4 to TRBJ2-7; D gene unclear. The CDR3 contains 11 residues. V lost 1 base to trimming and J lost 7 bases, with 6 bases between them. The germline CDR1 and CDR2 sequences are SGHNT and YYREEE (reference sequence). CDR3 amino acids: CASSLSGEQYF. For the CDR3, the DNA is TGTGCCAGCAGCTTGTCGGGTGAGCAGTACTTC. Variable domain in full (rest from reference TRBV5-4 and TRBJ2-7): ETGVTQSPTHLIKTRGQQVTLRCSSQSGHNTVSWYQQALGQGPQFIFQYYREEENGRGNFPPRFSGLQFPNYSSELNVNALELDDSALYLCASSLSGEQYFGPGTRLTVT.

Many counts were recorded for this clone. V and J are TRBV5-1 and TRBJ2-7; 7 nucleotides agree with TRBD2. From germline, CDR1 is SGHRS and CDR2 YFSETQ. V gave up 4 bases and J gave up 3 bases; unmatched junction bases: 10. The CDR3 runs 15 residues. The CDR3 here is CASSPFWEGSYEQYF. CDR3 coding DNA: TGCGCCAGCAGCCCCTTTTGGGAGGGAAGCTACGAGCAGTACTTC.

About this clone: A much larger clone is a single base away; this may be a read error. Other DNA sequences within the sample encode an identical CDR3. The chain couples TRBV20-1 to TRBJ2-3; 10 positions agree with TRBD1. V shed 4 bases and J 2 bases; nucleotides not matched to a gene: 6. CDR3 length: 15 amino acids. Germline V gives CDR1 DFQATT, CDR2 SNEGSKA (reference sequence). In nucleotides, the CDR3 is TGCAGTGCTAAGACTGGGACAGGGGACACAGATACGCAGTATTTT. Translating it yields CSAKTGTGDTDTQYF.

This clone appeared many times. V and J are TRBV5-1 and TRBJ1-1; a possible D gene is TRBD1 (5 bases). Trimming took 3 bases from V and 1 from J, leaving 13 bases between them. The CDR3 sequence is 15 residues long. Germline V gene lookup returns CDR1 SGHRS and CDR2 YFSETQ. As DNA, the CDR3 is TGCGCCAGCAGCTGGGGAGGGACCCAGAACACTGAAGCTTTCTTT. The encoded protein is CASSWGGTQNTEAFF.

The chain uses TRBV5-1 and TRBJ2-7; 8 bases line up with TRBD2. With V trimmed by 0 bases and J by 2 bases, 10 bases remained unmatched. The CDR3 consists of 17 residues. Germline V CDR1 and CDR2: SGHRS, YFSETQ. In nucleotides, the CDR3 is TGCGCCAGCAGCTTGGGGACTAGCTTAGTGGGGGCCTACGAGCAGTACTTC. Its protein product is CASSLGTSLVGAYEQYF.

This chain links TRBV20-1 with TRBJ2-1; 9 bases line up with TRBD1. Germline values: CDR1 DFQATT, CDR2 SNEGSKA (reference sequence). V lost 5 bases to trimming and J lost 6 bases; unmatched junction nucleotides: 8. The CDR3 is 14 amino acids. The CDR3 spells CSAEDGTGINEQFF. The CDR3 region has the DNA TGCAGTGCTGAAGACGGGACAGGGATCAATGAGCAGTTCTTC.

The CDR3 DNA follows: TGTGCCAGCAGCCCCCGGACAGGGAGTACCTATGGCTACACCTTC. Protein sequence: CASSPRTGSTYGYTF. The chain is built from TRBV9 and TRBJ1-2; 8 bases match TRBD1. V shed 4 bases, J shed 4 bases, and the junction held 9 bases outside the gene matches. Germline V lookup: CDR1 SGDLS, CDR2 YYNGEE. The CDR3 sequence is 15 residues long. The whole variable domain, filled in from reference TRBV9 and TRBJ1-2, reads DSGVTQTPKHLITATGQRVTLRCSPRSGDLSVYWYQQSLDQGLQFLIQYYNGEERAKGNILERFSAQQFPDLHSELNLSSLELGDSALYFCASSPRTGSTYGYTFGSGTRLTVV.

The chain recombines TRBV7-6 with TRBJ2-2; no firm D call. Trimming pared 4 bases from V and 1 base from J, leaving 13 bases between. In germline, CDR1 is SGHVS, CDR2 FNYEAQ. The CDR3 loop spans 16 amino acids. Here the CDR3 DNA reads TGTGCCAGCAGCTCAACAAGGCCGGGGAACACCGGGGAGCTGTTTTTT. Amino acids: CASSSTRPGNTGELFF.

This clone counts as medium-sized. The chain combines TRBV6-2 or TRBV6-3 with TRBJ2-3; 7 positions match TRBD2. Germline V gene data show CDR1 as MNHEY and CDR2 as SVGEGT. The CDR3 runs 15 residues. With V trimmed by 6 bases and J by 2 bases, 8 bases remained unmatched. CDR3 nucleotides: TGTGCCAGCAGGGAAGCGGGGTTCCACACAGATACGCAGTATTTT. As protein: CASREAGFHTDTQYF.

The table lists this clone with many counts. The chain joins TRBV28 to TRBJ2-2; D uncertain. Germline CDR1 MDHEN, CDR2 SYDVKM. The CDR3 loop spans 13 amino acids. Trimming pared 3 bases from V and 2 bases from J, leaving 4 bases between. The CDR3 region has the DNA TGTGCCAGCAGTTTTCCTAACACCGGGGAGCTGTTTTTT. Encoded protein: CASSFPNTGELFF.

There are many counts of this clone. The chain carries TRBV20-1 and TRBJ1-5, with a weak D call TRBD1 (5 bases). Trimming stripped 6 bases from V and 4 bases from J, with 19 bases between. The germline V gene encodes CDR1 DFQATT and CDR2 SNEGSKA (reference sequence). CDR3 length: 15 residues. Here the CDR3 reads CSAIGGYEGNQPQHF. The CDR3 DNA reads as TGCAGTGCAATCGGGGGGTACGAGGGGAATCAGCCCCAGCATTTT.

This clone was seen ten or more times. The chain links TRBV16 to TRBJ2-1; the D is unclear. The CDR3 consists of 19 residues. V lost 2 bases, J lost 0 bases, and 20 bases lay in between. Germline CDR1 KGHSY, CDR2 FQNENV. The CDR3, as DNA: TGTGCCAGCAGCCAAGGTTATAGTATGGGGTTAAGCTCCTACAATGAGCAGTTCTTC. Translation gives CASSQGYSMGLSSYNEQFF.

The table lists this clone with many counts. The CDR3 nucleotides read TGTGCCTGGAGTCCCTATACCTCCGCCCGCAATGAGCAGTTCTTC. Its translation is CAWSPYTSARNEQFF. This chain uses TRBV30 with TRBJ2-1; D is unresolved. CDR1 is GTSNPN and CDR2 is SVGIG in the germline V gene (reference sequence). The CDR3 has 15 residues. V lost 2 bases, J lost 6 bases, and 17 bases lay in between.

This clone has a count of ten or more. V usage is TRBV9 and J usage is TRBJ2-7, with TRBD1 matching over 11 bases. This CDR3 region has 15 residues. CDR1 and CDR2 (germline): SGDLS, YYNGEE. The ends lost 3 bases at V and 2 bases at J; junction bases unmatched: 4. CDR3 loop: CASSAGDRGAYEQYF. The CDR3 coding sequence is TGTGCCAGCAGCGCCGGGGACAGGGGGGCCTACGAGCAGTACTTC.

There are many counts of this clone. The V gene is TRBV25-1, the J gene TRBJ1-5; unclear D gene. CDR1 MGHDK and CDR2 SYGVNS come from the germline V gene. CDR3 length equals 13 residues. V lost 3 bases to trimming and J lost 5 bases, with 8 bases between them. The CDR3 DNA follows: TGTGCCAGCAGTGACCAGGTCGATCAGCCCCAGCATTTT. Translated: CASSDQVDQPQHF.

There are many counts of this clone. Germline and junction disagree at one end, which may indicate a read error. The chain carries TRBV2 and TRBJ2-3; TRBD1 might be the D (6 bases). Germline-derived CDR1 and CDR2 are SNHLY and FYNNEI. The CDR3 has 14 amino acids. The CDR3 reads CASREDRFTDTQYF. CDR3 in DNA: TGTGCCAGCAGGGAAGACAGGTTCACAGATACGCAGTATTTT.